This T cell receptor beta chain was identified in a study of T-cell memory formation after mild COVID-19. This clonotype has only a few counts. Via MiXCR, TCRdb re-called the 5' RACE reads, giving one row per CDR3 protein. This sample yields 140,000 or so distinct CDR3 sequences, of which roughly 13% are seen a single time; 25% to 30% belongs to the top ten. V gave up 5 bases and J gave up 3 bases; unmatched junction bases: 10. The V gene's germline CDR1 is SGHVS and CDR2 FNYEAQ. The CDR3 has 16 residues. Sequencing used PBMCs or a T cell subset sorted from them (not recorded which). The chain combines TRBV7-6 with TRBJ2-5, with TRBD2 matching over 9 bases. This clonotype was obtained from an adult woman who had mild COVID-19 (a few samples of this study predate the infection). Cell type and time point are not known. The CDR3 protein is CASSNILAGSKETQYF. DNA of the CDR3: TGTGCCAGCAGCAATATTCTAGCGGGGAGTAAAGAGACCCAGTACTTC.